This T cell receptor beta chain was retrieved from a study of blood T cell repertoires in COVID-19. Whole-study context: The study drew acute and convalescent COVID-19 samples from the United States, Italy and Spain. In each case, the material was cDNA or gDNA derived from T cells, B-cell-depleted T cells, or PBMCs.

Authors' methods: Estimation of nucleated cell counts was performed using reference gene primer amplification. Profiled with immunoSEQ multiplex PCR; TCRdb holds only in-frame clones, not every one. The V and J calls and clone size come from that table; D and trimming were worked out from the DNA. The data show about 280,000 clones, about 91% seen once. The CDR3 is made up of 14 amino acids. Between the trimmed V and J ends, which lost 2 bases and 8 bases, there was a span of 15 bases. CDR1 and CDR2 from the germline V gene are MGHDK and SYGVNS. Source material: PBMCs or T cells enriched from blood (not recorded which). V gene TRBV25-1 combines with J gene TRBJ1-2; D uncertain. This TCR was sampled from a man in his forties who had been exposed to COVID-19. In nucleotides, the CDR3 is TGTGCCAGCAGTGAACCGTCGATGGGCAGCGGCTACACCTTC. Translating it yields CASSEPSMGSGYTF.